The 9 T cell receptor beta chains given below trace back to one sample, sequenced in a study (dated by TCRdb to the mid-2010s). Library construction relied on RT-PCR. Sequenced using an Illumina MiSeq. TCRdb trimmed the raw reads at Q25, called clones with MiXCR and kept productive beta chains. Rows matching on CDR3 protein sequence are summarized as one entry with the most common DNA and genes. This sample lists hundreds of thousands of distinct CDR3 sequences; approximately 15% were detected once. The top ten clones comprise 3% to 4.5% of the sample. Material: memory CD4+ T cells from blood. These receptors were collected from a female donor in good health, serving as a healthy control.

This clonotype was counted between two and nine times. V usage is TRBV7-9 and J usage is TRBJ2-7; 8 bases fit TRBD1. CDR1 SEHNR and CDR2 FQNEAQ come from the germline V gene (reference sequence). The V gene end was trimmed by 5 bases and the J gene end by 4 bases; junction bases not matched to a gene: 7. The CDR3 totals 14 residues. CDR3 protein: CASSRAGQGYEQYF. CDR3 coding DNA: TGTGCCAGCAGCCGCGCCGGACAGGGATACGAGCAGTACTTC. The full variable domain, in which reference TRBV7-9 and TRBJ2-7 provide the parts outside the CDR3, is DTGVSQNPRHKITKRGQNVTFRCDPISEHNRLYWYRQTLGQGPEFLTYFQNEAQLEKSRLLSDRFSAERPKGSFSTLEIQRTEQGDSAMYLCASSRAGQGYEQYFGPGTRLTVT.

CDR3 sequence (DNA): TGTGCCAGCAGTTTAACCCAGGGTGTCTCACCCCTCCACTTT. Protein: CASSLTQGVSPLHF. The chain uses TRBV12-3 or TRBV12-4 and TRBJ1-6; TRBD1 is a possible D gene (5 bases). V lost 2 bases, J lost 10 bases, and 12 bases lay in between. The CDR3 extends over 14 amino acids.

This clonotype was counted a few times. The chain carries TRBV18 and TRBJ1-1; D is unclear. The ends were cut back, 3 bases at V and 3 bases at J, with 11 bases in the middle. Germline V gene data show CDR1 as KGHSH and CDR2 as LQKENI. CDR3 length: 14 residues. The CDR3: CASSPSATDTEAFF. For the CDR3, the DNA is TGTGCCAGCTCACCCTCGGCCACGGACACTGAAGCTTTCTTT.

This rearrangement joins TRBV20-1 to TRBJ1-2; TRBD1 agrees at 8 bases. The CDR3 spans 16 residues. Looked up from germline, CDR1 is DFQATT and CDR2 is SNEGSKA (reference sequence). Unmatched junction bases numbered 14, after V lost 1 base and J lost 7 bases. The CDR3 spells CSARAPYNQGASGYTF. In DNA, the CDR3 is TGCAGTGCTAGAGCCCCCTATAATCAGGGGGCAAGTGGCTACACCTTC.

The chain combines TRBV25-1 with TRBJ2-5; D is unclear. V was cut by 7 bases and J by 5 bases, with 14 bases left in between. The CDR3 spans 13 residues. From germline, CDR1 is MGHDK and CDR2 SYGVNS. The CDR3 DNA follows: TGTGCCAGCACCTCCTGGCCGGAGGAGACCCAGTACTTC. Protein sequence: CASTSWPEETQYF.

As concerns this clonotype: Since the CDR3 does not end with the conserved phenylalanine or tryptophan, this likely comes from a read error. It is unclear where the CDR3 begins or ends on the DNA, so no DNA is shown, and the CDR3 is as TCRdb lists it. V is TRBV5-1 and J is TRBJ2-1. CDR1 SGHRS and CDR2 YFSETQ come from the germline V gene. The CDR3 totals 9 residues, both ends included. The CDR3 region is CASSLGEQG.

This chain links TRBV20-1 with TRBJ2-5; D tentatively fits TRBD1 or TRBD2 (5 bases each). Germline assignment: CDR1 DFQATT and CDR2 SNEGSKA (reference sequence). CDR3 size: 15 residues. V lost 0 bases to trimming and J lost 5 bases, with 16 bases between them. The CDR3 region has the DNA TGCAGTGCTAGAGATCTTACGGGGCCCGAGGAGACCCAGTACTTC. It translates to CSARDLTGPEETQYF.

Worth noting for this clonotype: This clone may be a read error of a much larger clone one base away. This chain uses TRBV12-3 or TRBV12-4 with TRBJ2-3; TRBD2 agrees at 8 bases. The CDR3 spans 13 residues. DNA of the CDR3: TGTGCCGTCCAGCGGGGGACCACAGATATGCAGTATTTT. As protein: CAVQRGTTDMQYF.

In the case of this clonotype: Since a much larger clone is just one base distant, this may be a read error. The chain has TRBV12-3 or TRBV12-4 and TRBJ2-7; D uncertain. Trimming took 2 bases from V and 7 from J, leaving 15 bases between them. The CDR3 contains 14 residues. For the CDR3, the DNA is TGTGCCAGCAGTTTAATTCTTGGTGGAGTGGAGCAGTACTTC. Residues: CASSLILGGVEQYF.